The TCR beta chain described here comes from a study of technical replicates of blood from several donors. CDR3 length: 16 residues. V lost 2 bases, J lost 1 base, and 13 bases lay in between. CDR1 and CDR2 from the germline V gene are SGHDT and YYEEEE. Only one count was recorded for this clone. The method was immunoSEQ multiplex PCR; TCRdb's version includes in-frame clones alone and lacks a portion of them. The table has tens of thousands of clones, roughly nine tenths seen once; the top ten hold 0.25%. The specimen was T cells isolated from PBMCs. This chain links TRBV5-6 with TRBJ2-4; perhaps TRBD1 as D (6 bases). The TCR comes from a human donor in good health. The CDR3 DNA reads TGTGCCAGCAGCTTACAGGGCCTCCGGGCCAAAAACATTCAGTACTTC. This codes for CASSLQGLRAKNIQYF. The entire variable domain, with the rest obtained from reference TRBV5-6 and TRBJ2-4, is as follows: DAGVTQSPTHLIKTRGQQVTLRCSPKSGHDTVSWYQQALGQGPQFIFQYYEEEERQRGNFPDRFSGHQFPNYSSELNVNALLLGDSALYLCASSLQGLRAKNIQYFGAGTRLSVL.